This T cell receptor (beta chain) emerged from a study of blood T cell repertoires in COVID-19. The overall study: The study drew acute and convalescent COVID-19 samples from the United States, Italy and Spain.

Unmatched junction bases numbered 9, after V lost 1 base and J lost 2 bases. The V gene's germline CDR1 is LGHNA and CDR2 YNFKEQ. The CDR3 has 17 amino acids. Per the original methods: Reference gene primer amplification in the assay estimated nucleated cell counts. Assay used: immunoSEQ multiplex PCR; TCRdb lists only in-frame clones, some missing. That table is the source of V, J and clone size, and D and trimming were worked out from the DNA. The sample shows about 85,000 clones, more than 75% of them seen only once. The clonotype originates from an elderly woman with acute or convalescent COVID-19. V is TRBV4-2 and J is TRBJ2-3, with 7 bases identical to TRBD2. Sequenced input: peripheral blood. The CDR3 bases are TGTGCCAGCAGCCAAGGCCGGGGCGGGAGTCACACAGATACGCAGTATTTT. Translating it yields CASSQGRGGSHTDTQYF.